This paragraph reports one T cell receptor beta chain. This clonotype was seen at least ten times. Its antigen remains unidentified. No base quality information exists; no much larger clone differs at one position. Measured from the cysteine to the phenylalanine, the CDR3 is 14 residues long. Just CDR3 DNA is preserved here, 42 bases in frame from base 1. Between the V and J ends, shortened by 4 bases and 2 bases respectively, the junction contains 12 bases. Looking up the germline V gene yields CDR1 MNHEY and CDR2 SVGEGT. The sample belongs to a study of human T cells and chemical hapten exposure (dated by TCRdb to about 2021). Notes on the research overall: For sensitization, 2% DPC in acetone was applied to a 2 cm by 2 cm area of upper inner arm skin. Throughout the study period of roughly 24 weeks, patients also received therapeutic DPC doses to the scalp every week. Patch testing was done on the upper back using Finn chambers containing 0.01% DPC, and results were scored after 6 days according to International Contact Dermatitis Research Group standards. The patient cohort, mostly female, included alopecia areata with under or over 50% scalp involvement, alopecia totalis and alopecia universalis. The libraries were sequenced as a pool, and the TCR yield per sample differed mostly because of small variations in library volumes within the pool. In alopecia patients, the study followed how the peripheral blood TCR repertoire changed in vivo over primary and secondary sensitization to diphenylcyclopropenone (DPC), a hapten. Blood samples were taken from patients before sensitization (week 0) and then at 2, 6 and about 24 weeks after DPC sensitization. Under 30 alopecia patients gave blood for TCR sequencing at one to four time points (pre-sensitization, 2, 6 and 24 weeks). Here is what the overall study found, with its caveats: A positive correlation was found between the number of PT1 expanded TCRs and patch test score, with significance reached at thresholds 8, 16 and 32 but not 4. Because every patient had alopecia, a presumed autoimmune disease, the patients' immune response might differ from that of healthy individuals. Compared with pre-sensitization or healthy control sets, expanded TCRs formed significantly more large CDR3 similarity clusters, which is consistent with antigen-driven responses. No change with DPC sensitization was found in the number of TCRs above 1 in 1000 frequency, and no evidence of global repertoire structure alterations was found. After repeated subsampling, changes were observed in the strength of the expansion versus patch-test correlation and in the threshold at which the correlation became significant.

The library came from RACE. The data were produced on a NextSeq 500. Library preparation attached unique molecular identifiers to individual cDNA molecules for quantitative, reproducible TCR counting. Both TCR alpha and TCR beta chains were sequenced from each blood RNA sample. Regarding the original processing steps: The median number of TCRs per sample was over 95,000, ranging from roughly 23,224 to 690,600. The Decombinator software suite was used to annotate V, J and CDR3 in the TCR reads. For PS versus PT1 abundance plots, all samples were subsampled to the same number of TCRs (28,000). Expanded TCRs were defined as absent before sensitization and observed at least eight times at the 2-week time point. The public reads were run again by TCRdb, first through fastp at Q25 and then through MiXCR, and only productive beta chains were kept. A single entry per CDR3 protein holds the most common genes and DNA from its merged rows. The V and J calls and clone size come from TCRdb's table, not from the authors' own analysis. The sample has a few hundred thousand distinct CDR3 sequences on record, about 4.8% of them singletons. 2% to 2.5% of the sample comes from the top ten.

The sample's time point, from its label and the paper: patch test 1, 2 weeks after DPC sensitization. The treatment or condition label for this specimen denotes: therapeutic diphenylcyclopropenone sensitization with weekly scalp DPC. Blood at each patch-test visit was drawn before the patch test was applied. To be eligible, patients had to be aged 18 to 70, diagnosed with alopecia and judged suitable for DPC therapy, while pregnant patients were excluded. Total RNA was extracted from unfractionated whole blood collected in Tempus Blood RNA tubes. The specimen comprised whole blood, sampled in connection with sensitization to the hapten diphenylcyclopropenone (DPC). The sequence joins TRBV6-2 or TRBV6-3 to TRBJ2-7; TRBD2 is perhaps the D gene, given 5 matching bases. The sequence came from a woman aged 50 to 60 with alopecia areata. Some clones in this sample may be carry-over from other donors' samples. The CDR3 sequence is CASSSWTGTYEQYF. Here is the DNA: TGTGCCAGCAGTTCTTGGACTGGTACCTACGAGCAGTACTTC.